This T cell receptor beta chain was sequenced during a study of PD-1 blockade in classical Hodgkin lymphoma. As concerns this clone: The antigen remains unidentified.

Every patient was affected by relapse after autologous stem cell transplantation, while exposure to brentuximab vedotin was not uniform. This CDR3 region has 13 residues. The V gene's germline CDR1 is SGDLS and CDR2 YYNGEE. The germline V and J ends were trimmed by 6 bases and 3 bases, with 9 bases remaining between them. Study-level results: Partial responders and progressors had significantly lower baseline TCR diversity. Patients with an early start, nivolumab under 1 year after ASCT, were excluded. The CD4+ diversity rise by C4D1 was clearest in complete responders.

Profiled with immunoSEQ multiplex PCR; TCRdb holds only in-frame clones, not every one. This table has approximately 73,000 clones, about 93% appearing once. The chain is built from TRBV9 and TRBJ2-2; unclear D gene. This clonotype originated in a human donor with classical Hodgkin lymphoma. The source material was peripheral blood mononuclear cells (PBMCs), sampled at baseline. CDR3 in DNA: TGTGCCAGCACCCCCACAGACACCGGGGAGCTGTTTTTT. Protein product: CASTPTDTGELFF.